What follows are 13 T cell receptor beta chains derived from one specimen sequenced in a study of T cells in Graves' hyperthyroidism and ophthalmopathy. RNA transcripts gave rise to amplified TCR beta CDR3 regions. First-round RT-PCR with HTBI primers amplified the TCR CDR3 region. TCRdb redid the calling of the multiplex PCR reads with MiXCR, one entry per CDR3 protein. The sample lists under 450,000 distinct CDR3 sequences, approximately 18% occurring once. The source material was blood. These receptor sequences come from a woman in her twenties or thirties with Graves' hyperthyroidism that later progressed to Graves' ophthalmopathy.

The genes are TRBV4-1 and TRBJ2-7; TRBD2 matches at 9 bases. J gave up 0 bases and V 4 bases, and 4 bases lay outside the gene matches. Germline CDR1 and CDR2: MGHRA and YSYEKL. The CDR3 loop spans 15 amino acids. CDR3 sequence reads: CASSPSGGLSYEQYF. CDR3 coding DNA: TGCGCCAGCAGCCCCAGCGGGGGGCTCTCCTACGAGCAGTACTTC.

V is TRBV9 and J is TRBJ2-7; 9 bases match TRBD1. Looked up from germline, CDR1 is SGDLS and CDR2 is YYNGEE. J lost 1 base, V lost 4 bases, and 9 bases had no gene match. The CDR3 sequence is 16 residues long. As DNA, the CDR3 is TGTGCCAGCAGCATAGAACAGGGGGCGCGTTCCTACGAGCAGTACTTC. Residues: CASSIEQGARSYEQYF. Full variable domain (outside the CDR3, taken from reference TRBV9 and TRBJ2-7): DSGVTQTPKHLITATGQRVTLRCSPRSGDLSVYWYQQSLDQGLQFLIQYYNGEERAKGNILERFSAQQFPDLHSELNLSSLELGDSALYFCASSIEQGARSYEQYFGPGTRLTVT.

This clonotype was recorded at least ten times. This chain joins TRBV2 and TRBJ1-1, with TRBD1 as a possible D gene (5 bases). V was clipped by 10 bases and J by 4 bases, with 16 bases between them. Germline CDR1 is SNHLY and CDR2 is FYNNEI. The CDR3 totals 13 residues. CDR3 nucleotides: TGTGCCACCCAGCCCCCAGGGTCCACTGAAGCTTTCTTT. Translating it yields CATQPPGSTEAFF.

The gene calls are TRBV19 and TRBJ1-2; D ambiguous. The CDR3 runs to 16 residues. Germline values: CDR1 LNHDA, CDR2 SQIVND (reference sequence). V gave up 7 bases and J gave up 3 bases, with 21 bases separating them. The chain's CDR3 is CASTQRAPGGDYGYTF. Written as DNA, the CDR3 is TGTGCCAGTACTCAACGGGCGCCCGGAGGTGACTATGGCTACACCTTC.

This clonotype occurred many times. The V and J genes are TRBV2 and TRBJ1-5, with D unresolved. The germline CDR1 and CDR2 sequences are SNHLY and FYNNEI. The CDR3 has 15 residues. V gave up 0 bases and J gave up 0 bases, with 6 bases separating them. This CDR3 reads CASSEASDSNQPQHF. The CDR3, as DNA: TGTGCCAGCAGTGAAGCTTCGGATAGCAATCAGCCCCAGCATTTT.

Many counts were recorded for this clonotype. This rearrangement joins TRBV29-1 to TRBJ1-5; 7 bases line up with TRBD1. Trimming at V came to 2 bases and at J to 2 bases, leaving 0 bases not matched to a gene. Germline CDR1 and CDR2: SQVTM and ANQGSEA. The CDR3 is 13 amino acids. CDR3 DNA sequence: TGCAGCGTTGAAACAGGGGGCAATCAGCCCCAGCATTTT. Amino acid sequence: CSVETGGNQPQHF.

This clonotype was counted at least ten times. The chain links TRBV7-6 to TRBJ2-7; possibly TRBD1 or TRBD2 for D (5 bases each). The CDR3 consists of 14 residues. Germline CDR1 is SGHVS and CDR2 is FNYEAQ. V lost 3 bases and J lost 1, with 10 bases in between. The CDR3, as DNA: TGTGCCAGCAGCTTGGGACCGCTTTCCTACGAGCAGTACTTC. Residues: CASSLGPLSYEQYF.

The V call is TRBV29-1, the J call TRBJ2-5; the D gene is possibly TRBD1 (7 bases). The V gene's germline CDR1 is SQVTM and CDR2 ANQGSEA. V lost 0 bases, J lost 2 bases, and 13 bases lay in between. The CDR3 extends over 15 amino acids. Here the CDR3 reads CSVEDRGTAQETQYF. As DNA, the CDR3 is TGCAGCGTTGAAGACAGGGGGACTGCACAAGAGACCCAGTACTTC. The full variable domain, in which reference TRBV29-1 and TRBJ2-5 provide the parts outside the CDR3, is SAVISQKPSRDICQRGTSLTIQCQVDSQVTMMFWYRQQPGQSLTLIATANQGSEATYESGFVIDKFPISRPNLTFSTLTVSNMSPEDSSIYLCSVEDRGTAQETQYFGPGTRLLVL.

There are many counts of this clonotype. The rearrangement links TRBV29-1 to TRBJ2-1; no clear D. The CDR3 is 11 amino acids. Germline CDR1 is SQVTM and CDR2 is ANQGSEA. Between the trimmed V and J ends, which lost 3 bases and 10 bases, there was a span of 10 bases. CDR3 residues: CSVEVGNEQFF. The CDR3 DNA is TGCAGCGTTGAGGTTGGTAACGAGCAGTTCTTC.

The chain links TRBV5-1 to TRBJ1-6, with TRBD1 identical over 11 bases. Germline V gene sequence: CDR1 SGHRS, CDR2 YFSETQ. This CDR3 has 14 amino acids. V lost 3 bases and J lost 8; bases outside the gene matches: 1. CDR3 sequence (DNA): TGCGCCAGCAGCTGGGGACAGGGGGATTCACCCCTCCACTTT. Encoded protein: CASSWGQGDSPLHF.

This clonotype was seen repeatedly, ten times or more. The V gene is TRBV6-2 or TRBV6-3, the J gene TRBJ2-3, with 7 bases identical to TRBD2. V gave up 8 bases and J gave up 5 bases; unmatched junction bases: 7. Per the germline V gene, CDR1 is MNHEY and CDR2 is SVGEGT. The CDR3 extends over 13 amino acids. Here the CDR3 reads CASAWSGEDTQYF. Written as DNA, the CDR3 is TGTGCCAGCGCCTGGAGCGGGGAAGATACGCAGTATTTT.

V gene TRBV28 combines with J gene TRBJ2-1; 14 nucleotides agree with TRBD2. Germline-derived CDR1 and CDR2 are MDHEN and SYDVKM. V shed 5 bases and J 8 bases; nucleotides not matched to a gene: 20. This CDR3 spans 20 amino acids. The CDR3: CASSPPRLGLAGVSRDEQFF. The CDR3 region has the DNA TGTGCCAGCAGTCCTCCCCGCCTGGGACTAGCGGGAGTCTCTAGGGATGAGCAGTTCTTC.

The chain links TRBV28 to TRBJ2-5; 14 positions match TRBD2. The germline V gene has CDR1 MDHEN and CDR2 SYDVKM. The CDR3 totals 15 residues. V shed 4 bases, J shed 7 bases, and the junction held 5 bases outside the gene matches. In DNA, the CDR3 is TGTGCCAGCAGTTCGACTAGCGGGAGGGACGGGACCCAGTACTTC. Its translation is CASSSTSGRDGTQYF.